This T cell receptor beta chain is from a study of blood T cells in healthy people across ages. Study-wide results and caveats: In long-lived donors, naive CD4+ cell counts and diversity exceeded those of aged donors.

This clonotype was observed a few times. Antigen specificity is unknown. The V and J ends lost 4 bases and 3 bases, in that order; junction bases with no gene match: 11. The length of the CDR3 is 19 residues. Germline-derived CDR1 and CDR2 are SGHRS and YFSETQ. It was with a sample-barcoded 5' primer and a J-beta primer mix that a second PCR of roughly 6 to 11 cycles was run. From the 5' RACE reads, TCRdb called clonotypes with MiXCR, one entry per CDR3 protein. The sample shows some 1 million distinct CDR3 sequences, under 55% of them seen only once. The TCR comes from a woman aged 60-70 years in good health. Sequenced: blood. The chain carries TRBV5-1 and TRBJ2-3; TRBD2 matches at 16 bases. The CDR3 sequence is CASSPGTSGRAAITDTQYF. For the CDR3, the DNA is TGCGCCAGCAGCCCCGGGACTAGCGGGAGGGCCGCTATAACAGATACGCAGTATTTT.